This is a list of T cell receptor beta chains from one sample in a study of shared clonotypes between healthy human individuals. TCRdb's table, derived via immunoSEQ multiplex PCR, lists solely in-frame clones and lacks some. The sample contains millions of clones, just under 95% of which appear only once. The source material was naive CD8+ T cells sorted from blood. These receptors were collected from a man younger than 35 in good health. Both conserved end residues are trimmed from each CDR3. The order of the fields is J gene, V gene, CDR3 protein.

>TRBJ2-5|TRBV27
ASSLSRRVGQETQY
>TRBJ1-2|TRBV7-2
ASSLNSGDLNYGYT
>TRBJ2-7|TRBV10-3
AISEWGESYEQY
>TRBJ1-2|TRBV7-9
ASSLVTGGGYGYT
>TRBJ2-5|TRBV7-9
ASSFTSGGVQETQY
>TRBJ2-7|TRBV7-6
ASSLEQGSEQY
>TRBJ1-6|TRBV10-1
ASPPDRGPYNSPLH
>TRBJ2-4|TRBV7-9
ASSPPLGATGKNIQY
>TRBJ2-5|TRBV18
ASSALSEAQY
>TRBJ1-2|TRBV2
ASSSYYGDVYGYT
>TRBJ2-2|TRBV10-1
AFRTGSGTGELF
>TRBJ2-7|TRBV11-1
ASSAGTHGYEQY
>TRBJ2-1|TRBV7-6
ASSRRETNIYNEQF
>TRBJ1-5|TRBV4-1
ASSQSVNSNQPQH
>TRBJ2-5|TRBV5-6
ASRRDLEETQY
>TRBJ2-1|TRBV5-6
ASSLANEQF
>TRBJ2-7|TRBV28
ASSVTVRDTGSEQY
>TRBJ2-7|TRBV5-4
ASSFPGPGTASYEQY
>TRBJ1-1|TRBV9
ASTSTSGVNTEAF
>TRBJ2-7|TRBV4-3
ASSPPGSGFLYEQY
>TRBJ2-7|TRBV4-2
ASSQDDRVSDEQY
>TRBJ2-3|TRBV5-6
ASSRTRTSGNTDTQY
>TRBJ2-4|TRBV4-1
ASSHYPPGGGLAKNIQY
>TRBJ2-7|TRBV2
ASSVKRGAYEQY